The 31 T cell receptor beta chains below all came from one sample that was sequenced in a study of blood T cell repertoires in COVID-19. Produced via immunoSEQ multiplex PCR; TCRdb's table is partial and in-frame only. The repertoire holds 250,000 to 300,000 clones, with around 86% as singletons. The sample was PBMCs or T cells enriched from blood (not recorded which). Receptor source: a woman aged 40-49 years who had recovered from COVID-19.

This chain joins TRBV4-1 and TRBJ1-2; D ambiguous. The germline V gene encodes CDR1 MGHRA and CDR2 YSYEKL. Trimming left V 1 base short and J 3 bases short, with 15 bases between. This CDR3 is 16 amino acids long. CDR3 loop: CASSQVVTTPDYGYTF. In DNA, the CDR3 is TGCGCCAGCAGCCAAGTCGTTACAACCCCTGACTATGGCTACACCTTC.

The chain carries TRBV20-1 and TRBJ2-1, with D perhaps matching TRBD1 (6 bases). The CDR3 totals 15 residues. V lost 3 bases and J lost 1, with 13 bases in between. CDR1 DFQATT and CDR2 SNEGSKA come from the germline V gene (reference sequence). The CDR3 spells CSASGGPTSYNEQFF. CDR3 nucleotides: TGCAGTGCTAGTGGGGGCCCAACATCCTACAATGAGCAGTTCTTC.

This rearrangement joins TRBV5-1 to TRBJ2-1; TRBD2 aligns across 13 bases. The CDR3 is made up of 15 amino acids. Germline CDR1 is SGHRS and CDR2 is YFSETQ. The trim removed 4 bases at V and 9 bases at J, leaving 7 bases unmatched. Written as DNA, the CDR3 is TGCGCCAGCAGCCCACTAGCGGGAGGGCCTAGTGAGCAGTTCTTC. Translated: CASSPLAGGPSEQFF.

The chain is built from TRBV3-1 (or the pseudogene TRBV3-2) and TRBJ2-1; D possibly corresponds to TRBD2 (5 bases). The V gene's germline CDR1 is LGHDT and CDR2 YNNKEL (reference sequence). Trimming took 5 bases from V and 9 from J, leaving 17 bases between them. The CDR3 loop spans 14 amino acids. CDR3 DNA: TGTGCCAGCAGCTCGCGGGTCGGACGGATTGAGCAGTTCTTC. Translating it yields CASSSRVGRIEQFF.

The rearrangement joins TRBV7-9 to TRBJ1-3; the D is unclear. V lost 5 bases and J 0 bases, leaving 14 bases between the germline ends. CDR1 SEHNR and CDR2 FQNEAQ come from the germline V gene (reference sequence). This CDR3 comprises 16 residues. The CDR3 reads CASSPLGLSSGNTIYF. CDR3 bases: TGTGCCAGCAGCCCACTGGGCCTAAGCTCTGGAAACACCATATATTTT.

CDR3 amino acids: CASSSPGQGGEKLFF. For the CDR3, the DNA is TGTGCCAGCAGCTCCCCGGGACAGGGAGGTGAAAAACTGTTTTTT. The V and J genes are TRBV7-9 and TRBJ1-4, with 9 bases identical to TRBD1. The CDR3 has 15 amino acids. Germline V gives CDR1 SEHNR, CDR2 FQNEAQ (reference sequence). The J segment lost 7 bases and the V segment lost 4 bases, leaving 7 bases of the junction unmatched.

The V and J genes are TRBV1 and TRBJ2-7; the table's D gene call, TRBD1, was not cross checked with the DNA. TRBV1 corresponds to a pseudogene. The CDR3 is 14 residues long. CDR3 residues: CTSSQSTVQYEQYF. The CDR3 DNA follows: TGCACCAGCAGCCAATCCACCGTACAGTACGAGCAGTACTTC.

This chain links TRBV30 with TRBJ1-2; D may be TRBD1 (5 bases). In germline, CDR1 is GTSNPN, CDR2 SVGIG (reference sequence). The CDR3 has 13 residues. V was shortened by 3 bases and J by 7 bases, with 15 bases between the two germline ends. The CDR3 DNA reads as TGTGCCTGGAGGCCTCAGGGTGTAGGTGGCTACACCTTC. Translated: CAWRPQGVGGYTF. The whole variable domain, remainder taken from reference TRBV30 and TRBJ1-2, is SQTIHQWPATLVQPVGSPLSLECTVEGTSNPNLYWYRQAAGRGLQLLFYSVGIGQISSEVPQNLSASRPQDRQFILSSKKLLLSDSGFYLCAWRPQGVGGYTFGSGTRLTVV.

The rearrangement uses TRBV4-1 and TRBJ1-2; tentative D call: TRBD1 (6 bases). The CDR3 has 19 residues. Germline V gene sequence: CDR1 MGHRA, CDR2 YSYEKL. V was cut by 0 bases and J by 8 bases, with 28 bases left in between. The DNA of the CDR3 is TGCGCCAGCAGCCAAGATAGATTCGAGTACAGGGCGGGAGTGTACGGCTACACCTTC. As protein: CASSQDRFEYRAGVYGYTF.

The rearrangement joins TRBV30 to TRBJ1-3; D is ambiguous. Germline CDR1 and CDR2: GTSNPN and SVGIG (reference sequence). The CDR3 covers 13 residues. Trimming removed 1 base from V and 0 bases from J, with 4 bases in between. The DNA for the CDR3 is TGTGCCTGGAGTGCTTCCTCTGGAAACACCATATATTTT. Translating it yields CAWSASSGNTIYF. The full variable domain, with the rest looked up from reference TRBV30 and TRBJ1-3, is SQTIHQWPATLVQPVGSPLSLECTVEGTSNPNLYWYRQAAGRGLQLLFYSVGIGQISSEVPQNLSASRPQDRQFILSSKKLLLSDSGFYLCAWSASSGNTIYFGEGSWLTVV.

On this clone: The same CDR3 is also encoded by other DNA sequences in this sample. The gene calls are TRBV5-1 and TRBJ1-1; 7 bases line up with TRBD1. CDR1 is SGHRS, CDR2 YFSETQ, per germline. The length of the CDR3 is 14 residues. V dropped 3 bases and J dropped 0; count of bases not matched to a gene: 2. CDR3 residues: CASSSGQLNTEAFF. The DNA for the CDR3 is TGCGCCAGCAGCTCGGGACAGTTGAACACTGAAGCTTTCTTT. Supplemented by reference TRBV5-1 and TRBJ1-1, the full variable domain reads KAGVTQTPRYLIKTRGQQVTLSCSPISGHRSVSWYQQTPGQGLQFLFEYFSETQRNKGNFPGRFSGRQFSNSRSEMNVSTLELGDSALYLCASSSGQLNTEAFFGQGTRLTVV.

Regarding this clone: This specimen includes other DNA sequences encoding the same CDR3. For the CDR3, the DNA is TGTGCCTGGAGTGGGGCTGGCGGGGGAAACACCATATATTTT. It translates to CAWSGAGGGNTIYF. V usage is TRBV30 and J usage is TRBJ1-3, with D unclear. Germline V lookup: CDR1 GTSNPN, CDR2 SVGIG (reference sequence). V was trimmed by 1 base and J by 4 bases, leaving 11 bases between them. The CDR3 is 14 residues long.

The CDR3 loop is CASSLGGGETQYF. CDR3 in DNA: TGTGCCAGCAGCTTAGGTGGGGGGGAGACCCAGTACTTC. The chain employs TRBV7-9 and TRBJ2-5; perhaps TRBD2 as D (6 bases). V was pared by 1 base and J by 5 bases, with 8 bases between. Germline-derived CDR1 and CDR2 are SEHNR and FQNEAQ (reference sequence). The CDR3 is 13 amino acids.

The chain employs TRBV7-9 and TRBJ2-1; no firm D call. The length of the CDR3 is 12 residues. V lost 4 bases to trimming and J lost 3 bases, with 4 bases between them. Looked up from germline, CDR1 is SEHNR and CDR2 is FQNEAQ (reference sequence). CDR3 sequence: CASSSGYNEQFF. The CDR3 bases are TGTGCCAGCAGCTCCGGCTACAATGAGCAGTTCTTC.

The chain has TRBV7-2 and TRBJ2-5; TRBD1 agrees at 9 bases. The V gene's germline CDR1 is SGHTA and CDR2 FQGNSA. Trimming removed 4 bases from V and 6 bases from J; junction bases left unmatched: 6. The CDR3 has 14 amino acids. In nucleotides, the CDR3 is TGTGCCAGCAGCTCCGGGACAGGGTTGCAGACCCAGTACTTC. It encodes CASSSGTGLQTQYF.

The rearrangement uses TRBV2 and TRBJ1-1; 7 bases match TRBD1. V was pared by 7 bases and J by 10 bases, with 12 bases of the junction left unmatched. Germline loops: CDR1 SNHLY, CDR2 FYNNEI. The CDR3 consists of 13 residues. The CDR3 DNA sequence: TGTGCCAGCACCTCACAGGGGCCTTATGGAGCTTTCTTT. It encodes CASTSQGPYGAFF.

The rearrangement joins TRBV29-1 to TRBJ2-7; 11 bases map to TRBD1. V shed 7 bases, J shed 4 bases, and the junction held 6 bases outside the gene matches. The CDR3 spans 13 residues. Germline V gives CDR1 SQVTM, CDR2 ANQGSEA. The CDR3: CSAGTGGGYEQYF. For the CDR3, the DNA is TGCAGCGCTGGGACAGGGGGAGGATACGAGCAGTACTTC.

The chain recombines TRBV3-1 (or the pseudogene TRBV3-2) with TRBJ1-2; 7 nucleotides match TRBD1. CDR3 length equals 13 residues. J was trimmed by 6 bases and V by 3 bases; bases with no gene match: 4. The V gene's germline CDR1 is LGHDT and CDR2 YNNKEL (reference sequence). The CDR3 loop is CASSQTGRDGYTF. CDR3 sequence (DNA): TGTGCCAGCAGCCAGACAGGGAGAGATGGCTACACCTTC.

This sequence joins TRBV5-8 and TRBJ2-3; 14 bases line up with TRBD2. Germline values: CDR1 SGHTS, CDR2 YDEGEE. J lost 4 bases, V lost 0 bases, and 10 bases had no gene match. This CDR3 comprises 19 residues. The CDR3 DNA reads TGTGCCAGCAGCTTGGATGGGACTAGCGGGAGTGGAAGGGCAGATACGCAGTATTTT. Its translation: CASSLDGTSGSGRADTQYF.

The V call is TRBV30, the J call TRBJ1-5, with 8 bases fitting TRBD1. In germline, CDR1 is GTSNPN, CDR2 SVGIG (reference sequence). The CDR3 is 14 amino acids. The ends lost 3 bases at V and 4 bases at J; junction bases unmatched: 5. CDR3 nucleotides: TGTGCCTGGAGCGCGACAGGGGCTAATCAGCCCCAGCATTTT. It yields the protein CAWSATGANQPQHF.

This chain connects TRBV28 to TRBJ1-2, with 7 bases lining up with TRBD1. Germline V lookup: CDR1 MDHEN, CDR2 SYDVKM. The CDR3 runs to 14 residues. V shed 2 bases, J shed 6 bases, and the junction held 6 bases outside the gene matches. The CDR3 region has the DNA TGTGCCAGCAGTTTAAGCTACAGGGGCCATGGCTACACCTTC. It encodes CASSLSYRGHGYTF.

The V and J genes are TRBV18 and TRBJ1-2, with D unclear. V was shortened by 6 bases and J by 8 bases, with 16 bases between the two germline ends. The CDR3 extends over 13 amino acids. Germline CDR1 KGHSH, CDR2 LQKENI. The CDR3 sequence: CASSQGREEGYTF. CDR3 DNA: TGTGCCAGCTCCCAAGGGAGGGAAGAGGGCTACACCTTC.

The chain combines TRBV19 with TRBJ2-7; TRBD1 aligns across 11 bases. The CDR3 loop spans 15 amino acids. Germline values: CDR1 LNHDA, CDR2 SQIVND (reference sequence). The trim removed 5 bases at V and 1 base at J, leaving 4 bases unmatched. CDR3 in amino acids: CASSPGTGGSYEQYF. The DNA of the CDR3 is TGTGCCAGTAGTCCGGGGACAGGGGGTTCCTACGAGCAGTACTTC.

Here the CDR3 DNA reads TGTGCCATCAGTGGACGACAGGGGGGCACTGAAGCTTTCTTT. This codes for CAISGRQGGTEAFF. The V and J genes are TRBV10-3 and TRBJ1-1; 9 bases are shared with TRBD1. This CDR3 contains 14 residues. Germline loops: CDR1 ENHRY, CDR2 SYGVKD. V shed 4 bases and J 4 bases; nucleotides not matched to a gene: 4.

DNA of the CDR3: TGTGCCAGCAGTAACACAGACAGCGCAACTAATGAAAAACTGTTTTTT. This codes for CASSNTDSATNEKLFF. The chain combines TRBV2 with TRBJ1-4, with a tentative D call TRBD1 (5 bases). CDR3 length: 16 amino acids. Trimming pared 5 bases from V and 0 bases from J, leaving 13 bases between. Germline V gene sequence: CDR1 SNHLY, CDR2 FYNNEI. Full variable domain (remainder filled in from reference TRBV2 and TRBJ1-4): EPEVTQTPSHQVTQMGQEVILRCVPISNHLYFYWYRQILGQKVEFLVSFYNNEISEKSEIFDDQFSVERPDGSNFTLKIRSTKLEDSAMYFCASSNTDSATNEKLFFGSGTQLSVL.

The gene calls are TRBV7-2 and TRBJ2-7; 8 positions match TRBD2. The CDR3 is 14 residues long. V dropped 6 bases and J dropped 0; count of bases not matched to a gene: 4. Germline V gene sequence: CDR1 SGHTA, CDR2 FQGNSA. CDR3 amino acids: CASRPGTSSYEQYF. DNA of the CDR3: TGTGCCAGCAGACCCGGGACTAGCTCCTACGAGCAGTACTTC.

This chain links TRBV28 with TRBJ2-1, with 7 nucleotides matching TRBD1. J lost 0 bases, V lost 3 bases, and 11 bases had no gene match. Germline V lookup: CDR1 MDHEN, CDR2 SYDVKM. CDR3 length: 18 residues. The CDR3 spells CASSLGRGYTSSYNEQFF. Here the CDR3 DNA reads TGTGCCAGCAGTTTGGGCAGGGGGTATACTAGCTCCTACAATGAGCAGTTCTTC. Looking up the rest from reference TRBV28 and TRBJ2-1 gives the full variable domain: DVKVTQSSRYLVKRTGEKVFLECVQDMDHENMFWYRQDPGLGLRLIYFSYDVKMKEKGDIPEGYSVSREKKERFSLILESASTNQTSMYLCASSLGRGYTSSYNEQFFGPGTRLTVL.

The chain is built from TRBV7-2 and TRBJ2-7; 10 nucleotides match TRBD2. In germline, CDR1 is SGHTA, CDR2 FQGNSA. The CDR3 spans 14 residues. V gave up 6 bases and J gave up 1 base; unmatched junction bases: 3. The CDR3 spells CASRELAGSYEQYF. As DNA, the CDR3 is TGTGCCAGCAGGGAACTAGCGGGGTCCTACGAGCAGTACTTC.

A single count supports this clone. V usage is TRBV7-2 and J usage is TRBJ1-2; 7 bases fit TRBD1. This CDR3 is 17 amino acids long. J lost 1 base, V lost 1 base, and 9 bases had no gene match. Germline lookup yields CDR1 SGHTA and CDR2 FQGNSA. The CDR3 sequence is CASSLVFQRGLNYGYTF. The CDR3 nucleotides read TGTGCCAGCAGCTTAGTCTTTCAGAGGGGGCTTAACTATGGCTACACCTTC.

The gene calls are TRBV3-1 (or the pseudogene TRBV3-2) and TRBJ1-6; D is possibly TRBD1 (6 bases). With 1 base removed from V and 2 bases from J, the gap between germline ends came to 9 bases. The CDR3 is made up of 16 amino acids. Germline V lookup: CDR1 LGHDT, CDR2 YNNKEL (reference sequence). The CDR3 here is CASSQGQGTYNSPLHF. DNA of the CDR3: TGTGCCAGCAGCCAAGGGCAGGGGACCTATAATTCACCCCTCCACTTT.

CDR3 sequence reads: CASSSWTSANTGELFF. The CDR3 region has the DNA TGTGCCAGCAGCTCCTGGACTAGCGCGAACACCGGGGAGCTGTTTTTT. This rearrangement joins TRBV7-6 to TRBJ2-2, with TRBD2 matching over 9 bases. Per the germline V gene, CDR1 is SGHVS and CDR2 is FNYEAQ. The CDR3 is 16 amino acids. Germline trimming cut 4 bases from V and 0 bases from J; bases unmatched to any gene: 3.